This T cell receptor (beta chain) was captured by sequencing in a study of T cells expressing NK-cell markers. The overall study: All TCR beta repertoires analysed originated from sorted CD3+CD56+NKG2C+, CD3+CD56+NKG2C- and CD3+CD56-NKG2C+ T cells.

General study results and limits: As a fraction of CD8+ T cells, dominant NKG2C+ clonotypes reached roughly 1.0-7.5% in six donors.

To note about this clonotype: The target antigen is unknown.

From germline, CDR1 is SEHNR and CDR2 FQNEAQ (reference sequence). CDR3 length equals 17 residues. TCR beta libraries carry UMIs added by 5'RACE template switching. Following a re-call of the 5' RACE reads, TCRdb has one entry per CDR3 protein and lacks DNA. The sample table includes over 100,000 distinct CDR3 sequences. The chain uses TRBV7-9 and TRBJ1-5; there is no DNA to check the TCRdb D call of TRBD1. The receptor was isolated from a woman aged 18 to 75 in good health. The specimen sequenced was blood T cells: a sorted CD56 or NKG2C T cell subset, CD4+ or CD8+ T cells, or bulk PBMC T cells (not recorded which). CDR3: CASSYYHTGTGNQPQHF.